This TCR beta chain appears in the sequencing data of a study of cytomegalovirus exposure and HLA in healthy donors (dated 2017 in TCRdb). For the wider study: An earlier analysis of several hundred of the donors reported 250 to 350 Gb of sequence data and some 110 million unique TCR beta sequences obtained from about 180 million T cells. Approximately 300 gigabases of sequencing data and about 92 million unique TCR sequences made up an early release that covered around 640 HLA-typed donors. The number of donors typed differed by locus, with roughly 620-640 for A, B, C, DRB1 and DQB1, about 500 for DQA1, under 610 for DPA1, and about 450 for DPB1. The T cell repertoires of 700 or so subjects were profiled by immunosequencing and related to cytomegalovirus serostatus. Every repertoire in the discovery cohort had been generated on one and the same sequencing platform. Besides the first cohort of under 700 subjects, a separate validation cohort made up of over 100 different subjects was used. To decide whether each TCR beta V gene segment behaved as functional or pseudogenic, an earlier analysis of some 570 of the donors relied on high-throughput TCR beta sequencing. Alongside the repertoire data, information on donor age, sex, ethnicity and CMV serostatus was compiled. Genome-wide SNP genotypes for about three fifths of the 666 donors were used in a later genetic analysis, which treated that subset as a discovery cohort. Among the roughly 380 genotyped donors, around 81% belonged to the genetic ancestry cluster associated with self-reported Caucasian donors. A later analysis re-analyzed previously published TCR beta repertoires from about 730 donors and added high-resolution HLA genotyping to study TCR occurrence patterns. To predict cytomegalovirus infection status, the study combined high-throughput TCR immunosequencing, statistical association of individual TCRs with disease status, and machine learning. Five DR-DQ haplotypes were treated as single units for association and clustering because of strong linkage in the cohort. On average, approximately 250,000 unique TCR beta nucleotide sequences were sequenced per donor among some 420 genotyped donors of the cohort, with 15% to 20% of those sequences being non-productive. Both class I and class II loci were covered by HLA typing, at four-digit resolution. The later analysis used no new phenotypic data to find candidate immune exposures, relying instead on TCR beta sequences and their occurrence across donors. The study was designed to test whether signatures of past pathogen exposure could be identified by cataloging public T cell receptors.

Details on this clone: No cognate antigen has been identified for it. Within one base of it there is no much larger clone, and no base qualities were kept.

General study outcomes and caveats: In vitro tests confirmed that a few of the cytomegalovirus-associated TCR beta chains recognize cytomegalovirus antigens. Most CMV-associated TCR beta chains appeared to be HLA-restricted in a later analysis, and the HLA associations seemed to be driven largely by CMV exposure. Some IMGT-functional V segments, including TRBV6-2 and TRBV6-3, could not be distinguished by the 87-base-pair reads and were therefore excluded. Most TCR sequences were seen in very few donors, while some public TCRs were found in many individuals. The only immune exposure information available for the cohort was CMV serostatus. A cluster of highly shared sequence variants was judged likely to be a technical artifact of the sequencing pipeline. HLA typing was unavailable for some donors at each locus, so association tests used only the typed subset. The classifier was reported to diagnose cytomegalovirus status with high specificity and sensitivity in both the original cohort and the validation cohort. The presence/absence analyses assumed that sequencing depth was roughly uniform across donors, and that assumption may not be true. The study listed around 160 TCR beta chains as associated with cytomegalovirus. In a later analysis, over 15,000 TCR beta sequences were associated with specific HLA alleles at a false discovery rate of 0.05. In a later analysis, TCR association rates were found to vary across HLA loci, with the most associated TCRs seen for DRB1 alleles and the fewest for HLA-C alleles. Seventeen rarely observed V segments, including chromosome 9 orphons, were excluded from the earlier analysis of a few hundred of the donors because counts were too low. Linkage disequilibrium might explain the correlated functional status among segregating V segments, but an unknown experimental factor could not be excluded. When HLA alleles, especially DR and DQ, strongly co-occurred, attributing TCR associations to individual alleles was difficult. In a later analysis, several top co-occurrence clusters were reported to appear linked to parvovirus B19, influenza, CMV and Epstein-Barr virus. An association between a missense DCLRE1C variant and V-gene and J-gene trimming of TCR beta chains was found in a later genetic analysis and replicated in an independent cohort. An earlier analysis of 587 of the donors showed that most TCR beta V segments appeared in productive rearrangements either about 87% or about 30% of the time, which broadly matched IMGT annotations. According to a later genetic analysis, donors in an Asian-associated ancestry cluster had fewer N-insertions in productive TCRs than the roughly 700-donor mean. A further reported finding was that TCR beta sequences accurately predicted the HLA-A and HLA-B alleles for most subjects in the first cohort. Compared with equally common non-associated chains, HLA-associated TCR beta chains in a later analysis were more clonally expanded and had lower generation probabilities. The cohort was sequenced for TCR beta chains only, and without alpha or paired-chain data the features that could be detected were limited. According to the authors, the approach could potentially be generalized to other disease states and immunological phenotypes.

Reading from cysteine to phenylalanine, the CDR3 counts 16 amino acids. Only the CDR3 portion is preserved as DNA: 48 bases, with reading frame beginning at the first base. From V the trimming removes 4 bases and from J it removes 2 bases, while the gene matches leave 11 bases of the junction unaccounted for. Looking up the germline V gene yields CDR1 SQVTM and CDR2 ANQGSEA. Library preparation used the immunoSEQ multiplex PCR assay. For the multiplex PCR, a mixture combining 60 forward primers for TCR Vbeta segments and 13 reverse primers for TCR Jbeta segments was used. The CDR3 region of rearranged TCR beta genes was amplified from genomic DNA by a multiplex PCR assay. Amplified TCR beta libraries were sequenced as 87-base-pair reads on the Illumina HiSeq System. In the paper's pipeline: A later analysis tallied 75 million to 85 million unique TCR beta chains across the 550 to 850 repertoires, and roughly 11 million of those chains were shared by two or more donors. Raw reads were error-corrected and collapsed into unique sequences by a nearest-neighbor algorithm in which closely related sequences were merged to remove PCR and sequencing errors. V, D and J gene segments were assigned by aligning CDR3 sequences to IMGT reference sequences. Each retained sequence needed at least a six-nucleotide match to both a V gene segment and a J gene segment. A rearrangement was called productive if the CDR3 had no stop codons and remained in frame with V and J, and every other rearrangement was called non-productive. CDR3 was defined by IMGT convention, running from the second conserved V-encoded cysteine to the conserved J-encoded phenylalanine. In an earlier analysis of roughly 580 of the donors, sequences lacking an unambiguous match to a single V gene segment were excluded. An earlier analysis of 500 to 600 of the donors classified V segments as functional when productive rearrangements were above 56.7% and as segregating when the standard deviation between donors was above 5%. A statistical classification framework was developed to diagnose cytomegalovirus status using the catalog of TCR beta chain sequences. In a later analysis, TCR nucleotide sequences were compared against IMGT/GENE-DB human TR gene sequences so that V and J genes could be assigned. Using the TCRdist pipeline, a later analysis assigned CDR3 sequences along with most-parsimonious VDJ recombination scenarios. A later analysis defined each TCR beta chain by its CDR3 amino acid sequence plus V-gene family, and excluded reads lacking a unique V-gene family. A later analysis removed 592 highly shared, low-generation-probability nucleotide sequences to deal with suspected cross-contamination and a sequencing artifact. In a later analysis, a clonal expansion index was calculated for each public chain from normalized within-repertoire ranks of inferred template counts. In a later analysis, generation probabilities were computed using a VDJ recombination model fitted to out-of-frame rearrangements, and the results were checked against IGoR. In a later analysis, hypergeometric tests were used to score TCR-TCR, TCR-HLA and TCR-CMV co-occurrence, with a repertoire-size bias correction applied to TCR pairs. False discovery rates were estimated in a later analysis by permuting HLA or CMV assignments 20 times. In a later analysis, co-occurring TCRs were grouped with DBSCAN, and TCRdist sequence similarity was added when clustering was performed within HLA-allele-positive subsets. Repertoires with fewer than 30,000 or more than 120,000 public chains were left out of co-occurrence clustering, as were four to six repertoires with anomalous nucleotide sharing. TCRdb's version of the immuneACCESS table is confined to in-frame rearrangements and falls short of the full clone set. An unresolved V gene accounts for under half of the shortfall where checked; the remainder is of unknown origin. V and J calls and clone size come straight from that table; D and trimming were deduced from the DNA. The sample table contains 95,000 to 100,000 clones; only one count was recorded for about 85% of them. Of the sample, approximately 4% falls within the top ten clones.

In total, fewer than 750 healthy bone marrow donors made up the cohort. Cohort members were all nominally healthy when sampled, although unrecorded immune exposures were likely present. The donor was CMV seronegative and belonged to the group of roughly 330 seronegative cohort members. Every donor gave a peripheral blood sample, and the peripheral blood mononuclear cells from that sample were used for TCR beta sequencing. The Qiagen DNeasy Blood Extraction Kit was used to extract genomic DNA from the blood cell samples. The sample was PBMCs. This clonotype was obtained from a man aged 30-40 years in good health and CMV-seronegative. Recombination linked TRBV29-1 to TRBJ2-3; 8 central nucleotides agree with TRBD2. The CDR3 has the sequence CSVGEGRGEYTDTQYF. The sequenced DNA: TGCAGCGTTGGGGAGGGGCGGGGGGAATACACAGATACGCAGTATTTT.